These 3 T cell receptor beta chains share one sample of origin, sequenced in a study of low-dose radiotherapy and immunotherapy resistance in tumors. Covering alpha and beta chains, TRAV- and TRBV-specific primers were used for the first-strand cDNA. With a V-primer adapter and a constant-region primer, TCRs were amplified for approximately 19 PCR cycles. TCRdb reanalysed the reads using MiXCR and keeps one entry per CDR3 protein. The profile shows approximately 100,000 distinct CDR3 sequences, around 21% of them singletons. Stated time point: after trial treatment. The treatment here: LDRT plus nivolumab, ipilimumab, low-dose cyclophosphamide and aspirin (RACIN trial). This sample comprised PBMCs, obtained after low-dose radiotherapy plus immunotherapy. Receptors originate from a male donor with prostate cancer.

This clonotype came up many times. The rearrangement uses TRBV2 and TRBJ2-5, with a weak D call TRBD2 (6 bases). The CDR3 has 15 residues. The V end was cut by 4 bases, the J end by 7 bases, with 19 bases between. CDR1 and CDR2 from the germline V gene are SNHLY and FYNNEI. The CDR3 nucleotides read TGTGCCAGCAGTGTTGGTCCGGGGGACCTTGGGACCCAGTACTTC. Protein: CASSVGPGDLGTQYF.

In its sample, this clonotype was seen many times. J is TRBJ1-2 and V is TRBV12-3 or TRBV12-4; D might be TRBD1 (6 bases). The CDR3 loop spans 14 amino acids. V was clipped by 5 bases and J by 7 bases, with 17 bases between them. CDR3 sequence reads: CASSETGDRAGYTF. The CDR3 coding sequence is TGTGCCAGCAGTGAGACAGGAGATCGGGCTGGCTACACCTTC.

This clonotype was seen many times. The chain uses TRBV28 and TRBJ2-2; 8 positions agree with TRBD1. The length of the CDR3 is 16 residues. Germline values: CDR1 MDHEN, CDR2 SYDVKM. With V trimmed by 6 bases and J by 1 base, 7 bases remained unmatched. The CDR3 is CASSRRGQENTGELFF. For the CDR3, the DNA is TGTGCCAGCAGCCGCCGGGGACAGGAGAACACCGGGGAGCTGTTTTTT. The entire variable domain, with the rest obtained from reference TRBV28 and TRBJ2-2, is as follows: DVKVTQSSRYLVKRTGEKVFLECVQDMDHENMFWYRQDPGLGLRLIYFSYDVKMKEKGDIPEGYSVSREKKERFSLILESASTNQTSMYLCASSRRGQENTGELFFGEGSRLTVL.